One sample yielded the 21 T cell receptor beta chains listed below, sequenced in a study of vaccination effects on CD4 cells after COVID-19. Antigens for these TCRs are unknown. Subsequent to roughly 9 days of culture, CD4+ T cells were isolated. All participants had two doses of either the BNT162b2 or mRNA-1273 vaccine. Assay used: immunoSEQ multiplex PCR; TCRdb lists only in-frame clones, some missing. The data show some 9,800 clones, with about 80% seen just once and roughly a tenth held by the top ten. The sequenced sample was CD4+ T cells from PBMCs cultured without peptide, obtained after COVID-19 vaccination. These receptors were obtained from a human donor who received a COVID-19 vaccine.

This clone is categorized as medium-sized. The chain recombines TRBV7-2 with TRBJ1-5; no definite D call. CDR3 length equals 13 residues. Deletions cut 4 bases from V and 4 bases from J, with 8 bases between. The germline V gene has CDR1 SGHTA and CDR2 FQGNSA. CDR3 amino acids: CASSSDLNQPQHF. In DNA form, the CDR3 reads TGTGCCAGCAGCTCGGATCTGAATCAGCCCCAGCATTTT.

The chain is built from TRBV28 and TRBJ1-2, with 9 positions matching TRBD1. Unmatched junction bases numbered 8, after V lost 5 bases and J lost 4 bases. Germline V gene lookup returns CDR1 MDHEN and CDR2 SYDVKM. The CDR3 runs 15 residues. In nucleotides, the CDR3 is TGTGCCAGCAGTAGCTCCGGGACAGGGCCCTATGGCTACACCTTC. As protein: CASSSSGTGPYGYTF.

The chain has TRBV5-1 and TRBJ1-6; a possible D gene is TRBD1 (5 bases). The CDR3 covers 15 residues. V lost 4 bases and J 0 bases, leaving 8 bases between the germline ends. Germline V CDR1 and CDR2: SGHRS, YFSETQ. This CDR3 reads CASSPDSSYNSPLHF. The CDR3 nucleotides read TGCGCCAGCAGCCCCGACAGCTCCTATAATTCACCCCTCCACTTT. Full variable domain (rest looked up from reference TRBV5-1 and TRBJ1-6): KAGVTQTPRYLIKTRGQQVTLSCSPISGHRSVSWYQQTPGQGLQFLFEYFSETQRNKGNFPGRFSGRQFSNSRSEMNVSTLELGDSALYLCASSPDSSYNSPLHFGNGTRLTVT.

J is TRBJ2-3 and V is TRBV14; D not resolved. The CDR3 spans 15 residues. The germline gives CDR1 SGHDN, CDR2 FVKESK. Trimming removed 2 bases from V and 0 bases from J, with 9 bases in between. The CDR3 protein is CASSQLPRSTDTQYF. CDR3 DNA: TGTGCCAGCAGCCAACTCCCGAGAAGCACAGATACGCAGTATTTT. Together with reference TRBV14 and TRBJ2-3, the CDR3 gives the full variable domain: EAGVTQFPSHSVIEKGQTVTLRCDPISGHDNLYWYRRVMGKEIKFLLHFVKESKQDESGMPNNRFLAERTGGTYSTLKVQPAELEDSGVYFCASSQLPRSTDTQYFGPGTRLTVL.

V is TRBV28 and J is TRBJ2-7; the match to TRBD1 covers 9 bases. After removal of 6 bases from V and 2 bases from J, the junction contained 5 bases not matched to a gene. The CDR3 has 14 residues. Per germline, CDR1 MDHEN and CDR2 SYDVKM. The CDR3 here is CASSSGQGPYEQYF. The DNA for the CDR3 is TGTGCCAGCAGCTCGGGACAGGGACCCTACGAGCAGTACTTC.

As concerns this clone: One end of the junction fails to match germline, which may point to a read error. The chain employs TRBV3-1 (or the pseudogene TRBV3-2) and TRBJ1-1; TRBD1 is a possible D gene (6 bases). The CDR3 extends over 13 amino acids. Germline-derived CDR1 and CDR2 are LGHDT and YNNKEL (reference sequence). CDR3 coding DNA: TGTGCCAGCAGCCAAGGGGGGGACACCGAAGCTTTCTTT. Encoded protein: CASSQGGDTEAFF.

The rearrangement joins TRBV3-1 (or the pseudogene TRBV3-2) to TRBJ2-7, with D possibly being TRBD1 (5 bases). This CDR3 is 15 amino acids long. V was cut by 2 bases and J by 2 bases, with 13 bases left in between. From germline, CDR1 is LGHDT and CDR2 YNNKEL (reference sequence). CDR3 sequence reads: CASSQRGDRAYEQYF. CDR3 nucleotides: TGTGCCAGCAGCCAACGAGGAGACAGAGCCTACGAGCAGTACTTC.

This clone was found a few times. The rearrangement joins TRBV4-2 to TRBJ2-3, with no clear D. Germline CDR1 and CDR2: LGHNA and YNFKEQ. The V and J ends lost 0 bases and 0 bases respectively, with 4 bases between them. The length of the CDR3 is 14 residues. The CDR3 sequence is CASSQDGSTDTQYF. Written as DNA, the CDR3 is TGTGCCAGCAGCCAAGATGGCAGCACAGATACGCAGTATTTT.

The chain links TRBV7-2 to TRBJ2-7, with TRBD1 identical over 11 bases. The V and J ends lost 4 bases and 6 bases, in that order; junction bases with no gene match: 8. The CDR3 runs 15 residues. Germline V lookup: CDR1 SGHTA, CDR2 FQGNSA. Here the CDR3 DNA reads TGTGCCAGCAGCTCGTCCGGGACAGGGGGTCTCGAGCAGTACTTC. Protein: CASSSSGTGGLEQYF.

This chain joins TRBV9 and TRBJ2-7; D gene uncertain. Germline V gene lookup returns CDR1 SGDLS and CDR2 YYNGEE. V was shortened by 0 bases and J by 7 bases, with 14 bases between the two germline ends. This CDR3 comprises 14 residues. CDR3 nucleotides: TGTGCCAGCAGCGTAGCTGGAACATTTGGAGAGCAGTACTTC. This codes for CASSVAGTFGEQYF. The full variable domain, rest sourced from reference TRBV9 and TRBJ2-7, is DSGVTQTPKHLITATGQRVTLRCSPRSGDLSVYWYQQSLDQGLQFLIQYYNGEERAKGNILERFSAQQFPDLHSELNLSSLELGDSALYFCASSVAGTFGEQYFGPGTRLTVT.

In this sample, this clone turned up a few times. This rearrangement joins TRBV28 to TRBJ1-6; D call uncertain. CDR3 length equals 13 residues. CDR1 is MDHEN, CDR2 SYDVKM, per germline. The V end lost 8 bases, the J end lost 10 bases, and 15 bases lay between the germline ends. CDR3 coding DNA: TGTGCCAGCTTCATGGCGGGCAGATCACCCCTCCACTTT. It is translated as CASFMAGRSPLHF.

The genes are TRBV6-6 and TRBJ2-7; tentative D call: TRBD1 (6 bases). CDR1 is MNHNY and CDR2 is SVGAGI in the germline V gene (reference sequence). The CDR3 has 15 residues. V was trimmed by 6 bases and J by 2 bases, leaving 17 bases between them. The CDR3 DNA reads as TGTGCCAGCAGCATCCAGGGCAGGGGACCCTACGAGCAGTACTTC. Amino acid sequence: CASSIQGRGPYEQYF.

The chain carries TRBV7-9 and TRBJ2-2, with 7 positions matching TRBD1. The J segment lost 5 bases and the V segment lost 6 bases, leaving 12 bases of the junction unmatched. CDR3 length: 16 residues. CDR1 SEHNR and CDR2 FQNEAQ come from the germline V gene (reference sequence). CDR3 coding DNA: TGTGCCAGCAGAGACAGGGTCGGTTTGGGGACCGGGGAGCTGTTTTTT. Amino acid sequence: CASRDRVGLGTGELFF.

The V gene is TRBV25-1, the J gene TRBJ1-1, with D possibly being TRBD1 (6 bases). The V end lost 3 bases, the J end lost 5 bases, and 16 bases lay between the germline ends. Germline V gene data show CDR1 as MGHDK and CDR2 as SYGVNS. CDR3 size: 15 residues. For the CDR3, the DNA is TGTGCCAGCAGTGAGGGAATAGGAGGGGGTACTGAAGCTTTCTTT. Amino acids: CASSEGIGGGTEAFF.

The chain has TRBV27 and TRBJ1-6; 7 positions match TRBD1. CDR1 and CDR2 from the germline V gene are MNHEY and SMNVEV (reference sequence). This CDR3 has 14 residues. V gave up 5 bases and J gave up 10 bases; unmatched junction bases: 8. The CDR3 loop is CASSPGGRDSPLHF. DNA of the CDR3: TGTGCCAGCAGTCCAGGGGGTAGGGACTCACCCCTCCACTTT.

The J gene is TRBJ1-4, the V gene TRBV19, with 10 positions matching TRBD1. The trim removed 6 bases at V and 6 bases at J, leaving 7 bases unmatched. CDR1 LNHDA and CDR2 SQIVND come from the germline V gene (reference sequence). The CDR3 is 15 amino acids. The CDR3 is CASRSDRGRDEKLFF. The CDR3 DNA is TGTGCCAGTAGGAGCGACAGGGGGCGAGATGAAAAACTGTTTTTT.

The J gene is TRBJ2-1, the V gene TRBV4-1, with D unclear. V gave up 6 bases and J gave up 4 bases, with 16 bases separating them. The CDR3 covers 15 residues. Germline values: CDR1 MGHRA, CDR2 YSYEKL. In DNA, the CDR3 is TGCGCCAGCAGTCCGACCGGGTCTCCATACAATGAGCAGTTCTTC. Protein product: CASSPTGSPYNEQFF.

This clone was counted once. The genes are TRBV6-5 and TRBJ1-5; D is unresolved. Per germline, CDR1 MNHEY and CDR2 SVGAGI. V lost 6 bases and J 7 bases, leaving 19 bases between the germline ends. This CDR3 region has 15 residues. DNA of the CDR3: TGTGCCAGCAGCCAAGCAGCCCGAAGTGGGCAGCCCCAGCATTTT. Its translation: CASSQAARSGQPQHF.

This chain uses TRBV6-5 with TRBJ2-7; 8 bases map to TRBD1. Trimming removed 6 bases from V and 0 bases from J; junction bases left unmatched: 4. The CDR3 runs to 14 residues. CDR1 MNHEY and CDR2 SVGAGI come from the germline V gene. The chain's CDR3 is CASSADRVSYEQYF. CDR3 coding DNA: TGTGCCAGCAGCGCGGACAGGGTCTCCTACGAGCAGTACTTC.

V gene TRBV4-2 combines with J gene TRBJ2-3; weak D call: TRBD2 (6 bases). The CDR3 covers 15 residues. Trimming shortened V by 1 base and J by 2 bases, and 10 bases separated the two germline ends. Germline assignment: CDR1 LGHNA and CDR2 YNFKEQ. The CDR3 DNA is TGTGCCAGCAGCCAAGGTCGGGGGACCACAGATACGCAGTATTTT. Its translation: CASSQGRGTTDTQYF.

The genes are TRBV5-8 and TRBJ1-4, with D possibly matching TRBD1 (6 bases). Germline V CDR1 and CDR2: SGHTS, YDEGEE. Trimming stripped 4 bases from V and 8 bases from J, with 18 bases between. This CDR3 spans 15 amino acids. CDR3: CASSRRGWGGEKLFF. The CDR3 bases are TGTGCCAGCAGCCGCAGGGGCTGGGGGGGCGAAAAACTGTTTTTT.